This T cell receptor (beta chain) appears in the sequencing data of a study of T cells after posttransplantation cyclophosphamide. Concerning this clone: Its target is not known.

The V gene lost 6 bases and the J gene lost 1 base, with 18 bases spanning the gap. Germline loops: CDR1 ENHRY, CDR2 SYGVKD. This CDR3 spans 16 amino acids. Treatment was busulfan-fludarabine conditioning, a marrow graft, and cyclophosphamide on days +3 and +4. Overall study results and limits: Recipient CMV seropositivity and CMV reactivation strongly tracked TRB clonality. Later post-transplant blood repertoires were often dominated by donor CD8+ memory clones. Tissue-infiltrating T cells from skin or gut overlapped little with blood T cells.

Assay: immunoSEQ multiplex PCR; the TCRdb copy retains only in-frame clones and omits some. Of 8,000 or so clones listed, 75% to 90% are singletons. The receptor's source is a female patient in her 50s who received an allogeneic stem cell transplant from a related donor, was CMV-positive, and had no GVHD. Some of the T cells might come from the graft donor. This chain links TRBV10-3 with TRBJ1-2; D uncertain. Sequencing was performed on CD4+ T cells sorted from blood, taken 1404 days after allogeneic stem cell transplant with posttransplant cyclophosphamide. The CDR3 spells CAISSGGGLFNYGYTF. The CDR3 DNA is TGTGCCATCAGCTCCGGCGGAGGCTTATTTAACTATGGCTACACCTTC.